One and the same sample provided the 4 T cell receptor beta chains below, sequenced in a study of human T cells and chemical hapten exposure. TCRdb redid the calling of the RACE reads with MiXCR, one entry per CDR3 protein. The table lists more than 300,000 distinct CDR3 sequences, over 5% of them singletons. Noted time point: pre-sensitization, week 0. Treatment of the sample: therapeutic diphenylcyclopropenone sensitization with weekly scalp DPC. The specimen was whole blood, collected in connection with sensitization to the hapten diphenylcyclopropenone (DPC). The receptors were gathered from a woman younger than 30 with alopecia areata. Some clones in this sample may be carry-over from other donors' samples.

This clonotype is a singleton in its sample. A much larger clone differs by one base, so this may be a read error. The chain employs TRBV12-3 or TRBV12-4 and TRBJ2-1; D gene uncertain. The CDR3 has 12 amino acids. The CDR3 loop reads CASSPFADDQFF. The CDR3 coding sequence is TGTGCCAGCAGTCCCTTTGCCGATGATCAGTTCTTC.

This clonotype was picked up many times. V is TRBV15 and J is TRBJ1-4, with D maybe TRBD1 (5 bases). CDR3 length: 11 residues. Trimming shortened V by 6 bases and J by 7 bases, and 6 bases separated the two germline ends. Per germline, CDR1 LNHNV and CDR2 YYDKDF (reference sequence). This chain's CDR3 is CATSRGEKLFF. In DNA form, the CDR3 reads TGTGCCACCAGTAGGGGTGAAAAACTGTTTTTT.

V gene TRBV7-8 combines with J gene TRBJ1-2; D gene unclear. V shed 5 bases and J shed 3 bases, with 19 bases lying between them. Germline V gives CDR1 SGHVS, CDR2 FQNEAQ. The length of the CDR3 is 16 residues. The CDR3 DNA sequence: TGTGCCAGCAGCCGCGGATCCCCCCTTCTGGACTATGGCTACACCTTC. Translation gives CASSRGSPLLDYGYTF.

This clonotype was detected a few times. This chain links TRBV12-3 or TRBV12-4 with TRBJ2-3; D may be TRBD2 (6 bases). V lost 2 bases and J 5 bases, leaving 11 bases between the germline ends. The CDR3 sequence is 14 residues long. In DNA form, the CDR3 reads TGTGCCAGCAGTTTATGGGCTAGCGAAGATACGCAGTATTTT. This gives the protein CASSLWASEDTQYF.